Presented here are 21 T cell receptor beta chains from one specimen sequenced in a study of blood T cell repertoires in COVID-19. The protocol was immunoSEQ multiplex PCR, while the TCRdb copy is restricted to in-frame clones and leaves out a portion. The sample shows more than 45,000 clones, more than 80% of them seen only once. Source material: peripheral blood. These TCRs come from a human donor in a cohort sampled during active COVID-19.

V is TRBV6-5 and J is TRBJ2-3, with 7 nucleotides matching TRBD2. V dropped 7 bases and J dropped 2; count of bases not matched to a gene: 6. CDR1 MNHEY and CDR2 SVGAGI come from the germline V gene. This CDR3 spans 14 amino acids. The CDR3 DNA reads TGTGCCAGCACTACTAGCGCTACCACAGATACGCAGTATTTT. Translated, it gives CASTTSATTDTQYF.

The chain links TRBV6-5 to TRBJ1-2; D might be TRBD1 (6 bases). The germline CDR1 and CDR2 sequences are MNHEY and SVGAGI. Trimming removed 6 bases at V and 8 bases at J, with 13 bases between. This CDR3 has 12 residues. In DNA, the CDR3 is TGTGCCAGCAGACCAGGACAGTTCGGCTACACCTTC. Protein: CASRPGQFGYTF.

In this sample, this clone turned up once. The chain has TRBV10-3 and TRBJ2-7, with TRBD2 as a possible D gene (6 bases). Germline V gene data show CDR1 as ENHRY and CDR2 as SYGVKD. Between the trimmed V and J ends, which lost 2 bases and 2 bases, there was a span of 10 bases. This CDR3 is 14 amino acids long. The CDR3 here is CAISEELATYEQYF. The CDR3 coding sequence is TGTGCCATCAGTGAGGAACTAGCCACCTACGAGCAGTACTTC.

This chain uses TRBV3-1 (or the pseudogene TRBV3-2) with TRBJ1-3; 7 bases align to TRBD1. With 3 bases clipped from V and 3 bases from J, the junction kept 8 bases outside the gene matches. Per the germline V gene, CDR1 is LGHDT and CDR2 is YNNKEL (reference sequence). The CDR3 has 16 amino acids. As DNA, the CDR3 is TGTGCCAGCAGCCACCTCGGACAGGCGATTGGAAACACCATATATTTT. It codes for CASSHLGQAIGNTIYF.

The rearrangement uses TRBV10-1 and TRBJ1-2, with 7 bases identical to TRBD1. This CDR3 region has 13 residues. The J segment lost 3 bases and the V segment lost 5 bases, leaving 3 bases of the junction unmatched. Germline assignment: CDR1 WNHNN and CDR2 SYGVQD (reference sequence). CDR3 DNA: TGCGCCAGCAGTCGGACAGGTGACTATGGCTACACCTTC. Its translation: CASSRTGDYGYTF.

This clone was recorded only once. CDR3 DNA: TGTGCCACCAGCCTTATGGGTCCGGGGGTGTACGAGCAGTACTTC. It translates to CATSLMGPGVYEQYF. The chain is built from TRBV15 and TRBJ2-7; D possibly corresponds to TRBD2 (6 bases). The CDR3 totals 15 residues. V was pared by 5 bases and J by 4 bases, with 18 bases between. Germline CDR1 is LNHNV and CDR2 is YYDKDF (reference sequence). The variable domain in full, with the rest retrieved from reference TRBV15 and TRBJ2-7, is DAMVIQNPRYQVTQFGKPVTLSCSQTLNHNVMYWYQQKSSQAPKLLFHYYDKDFNNEADTPDNFQSRRPNTSFCFLDIRSPGLGDTAMYLCATSLMGPGVYEQYFGPGTRLTVT.

The rearrangement joins TRBV9 to TRBJ2-1, with a possible D match to TRBD2 (6 bases). The CDR3 sequence is 15 residues long. V lost 0 bases, J lost 8 bases, and 15 bases lay in between. Germline V gene sequence: CDR1 SGDLS, CDR2 YYNGEE. DNA for the CDR3: TGTGCCAGCAGCGTAGGAGCAACGGAGGGCTATGAGCAGTTCTTC. It translates to CASSVGATEGYEQFF.

The chain links TRBV30 to TRBJ2-7; a weak D match, TRBD1 (6 bases). V was shortened by 0 bases and J by 6 bases, with 6 bases between the two germline ends. Germline CDR1 and CDR2: GTSNPN and SVGIG (reference sequence). This CDR3 spans 11 amino acids. Written as DNA, the CDR3 is TGTGCCTGGAGTGTACAGGGCGAGCAGTACTTC. Protein: CAWSVQGEQYF.

The V gene is TRBV6-5, the J gene TRBJ1-2; D not certain. Germline values: CDR1 MNHEY, CDR2 SVGAGI. CDR3 size: 15 residues. V was shortened by 5 bases and J by 2 bases, with 15 bases between the two germline ends. The CDR3 loop reads CASSLPEGGNYGYTF. DNA for the CDR3: TGTGCCAGCAGTCTCCCCGAGGGTGGGAACTATGGCTACACCTTC.

V is TRBV3-1 (or the pseudogene TRBV3-2) and J is TRBJ2-5, with D possibly being TRBD1 (6 bases). The CDR3 consists of 14 residues. V dropped 8 bases and J dropped 5 bases, with 18 bases sitting between them. Germline V gene sequence: CDR1 LGHDT, CDR2 YNNKEL (reference sequence). The CDR3 spells CASERGRPRETQYF. CDR3 nucleotide sequence: TGTGCCAGCGAAAGGGGGAGACCAAGGGAGACCCAGTACTTC.

The CDR3 DNA reads as TGCGCCAGCAGCTTAGCGCGAAGCTCCTACAATGAGCAGTTCTTC. Protein: CASSLARSSYNEQFF. The chain joins TRBV5-1 to TRBJ2-1; D unresolved. Trimming removed 2 bases from V and 0 bases from J, with 9 bases in between. Germline lookup yields CDR1 SGHRS and CDR2 YFSETQ. The CDR3 sequence is 15 residues long. The whole variable domain, filled in from reference TRBV5-1 and TRBJ2-1, reads KAGVTQTPRYLIKTRGQQVTLSCSPISGHRSVSWYQQTPGQGLQFLFEYFSETQRNKGNFPGRFSGRQFSNSRSEMNVSTLELGDSALYLCASSLARSSYNEQFFGPGTRLTVL.

This clone was observed a few times. This rearrangement joins TRBV10-3 to TRBJ1-2; D unclear. The germline gives CDR1 ENHRY, CDR2 SYGVKD. This CDR3 comprises 13 residues. V was trimmed by 8 bases and J by 4 bases, leaving 14 bases between them. Here the CDR3 DNA reads TGTGCCATCGCGGGGATCGGCCTCTATGGCTACACCTTC. It specifies CAIAGIGLYGYTF.

The chain joins TRBV25-1 to TRBJ2-7; D remains unclear. Looked up from germline, CDR1 is MGHDK and CDR2 is SYGVNS. This CDR3 has 14 residues. The V and J ends lost 4 bases and 7 bases respectively, with 17 bases between them. DNA for the CDR3: TGTGCCAGCAGTGGCCAACTCGTCTCATCGGAGCAGTACTTC. Amino acids: CASSGQLVSSEQYF.

The V call is TRBV19, the J call TRBJ2-1, with 12 bases lining up with TRBD1. Losses at the gene ends were 7 bases for V and 7 bases for J; bases not matched to a gene: 11. The CDR3 totals 16 residues. Germline assignment: CDR1 LNHDA and CDR2 SQIVND (reference sequence). CDR3 sequence: CASKHGGTGGKNEQFF. DNA of the CDR3: TGTGCCAGTAAACACGGGGGGACAGGGGGCAAAAATGAGCAGTTCTTC.

The rearrangement uses TRBV2 and TRBJ2-2, with a tentative D call TRBD1 (6 bases). The V end was cut by 9 bases, the J end by 0 bases, with 11 bases between. Looked up from germline, CDR1 is SNHLY and CDR2 is FYNNEI. This CDR3 spans 14 amino acids. The CDR3 bases are TGTGCCAGTCAGGGACAAACGAACACCGGGGAGCTGTTTTTT. Amino acids: CASQGQTNTGELFF.

CDR3 residues: CASSLGASSNYGYTF. The DNA for the CDR3 is TGTGCCAGCAGCCTGGGGGCTTCCTCTAACTATGGCTACACCTTC. This chain uses TRBV3-1 (or the pseudogene TRBV3-2) with TRBJ1-2; possibly TRBD1 for D (6 bases). CDR1 is LGHDT, CDR2 YNNKEL, per germline (reference sequence). V lost 4 bases to trimming and J lost 0 bases, with 12 bases between them. The CDR3 consists of 15 residues.

The chain combines TRBV6-6 with TRBJ1-1; D perhaps matches TRBD1 (5 bases). Trimming took off 4 bases at V and 3 bases at J, with 12 bases between the two ends. The length of the CDR3 is 14 residues. The germline V gene has CDR1 MNHNY and CDR2 SVGAGI (reference sequence). The CDR3 nucleotides are TGTGCCAGCAGTTTCGGGGGGTCGGACACTGAAGCTTTCTTT. Translating it yields CASSFGGSDTEAFF.

This chain links TRBV30 with TRBJ1-3; unclear D gene. V lost 0 bases to trimming and J lost 2 bases, with 5 bases between them. This CDR3 spans 13 amino acids. Germline CDR1 reads GTSNPN; CDR2 reads SVGIG (reference sequence). CDR3 DNA sequence: TGTGCCTGGAGTGTCGGGACTGGAAACACCATATATTTT. Amino acids: CAWSVGTGNTIYF.

The J gene is TRBJ2-1, the V gene TRBV24-1; D may be TRBD1 (5 bases). The germline V gene encodes CDR1 KGHDR and CDR2 SFDVKD. CDR3 length: 14 residues. V was shortened by 5 bases and J by 1 base, with 8 bases between the two germline ends. The CDR3 sequence is CATSGGGSYNEQFF. The CDR3, as DNA: TGTGCCACCAGTGGGGGCGGATCCTACAATGAGCAGTTCTTC.

This clone was observed a single time. The chain carries TRBV20-1 and TRBJ2-5; D is uncertain. The ends were cut back, 3 bases at V and 5 bases at J, with 7 bases in the middle. CDR1 and CDR2 (germline): DFQATT, SNEGSKA (reference sequence). The length of the CDR3 is 11 residues. The CDR3 here is CSASFAETQYF. The CDR3 DNA reads TGCAGTGCTAGTTTTGCGGAGACCCAGTACTTC.

The chain is built from TRBV7-9 and TRBJ1-1; weak D call: TRBD1 (5 bases). This CDR3 has 14 residues. With 1 base removed from V and 4 bases from J, the gap between germline ends came to 10 bases. Germline lookup yields CDR1 SEHNR and CDR2 FQNEAQ (reference sequence). The DNA of the CDR3 is TGTGCCAGCAGCTTAGGGTGGGGGGGCACTGAAGCTTTCTTT. Amino acids: CASSLGWGGTEAFF. Full variable domain (remainder filled in from reference TRBV7-9 and TRBJ1-1): DTGVSQNPRHKITKRGQNVTFRCDPISEHNRLYWYRQTLGQGPEFLTYFQNEAQLEKSRLLSDRFSAERPKGSFSTLEIQRTEQGDSAMYLCASSLGWGGTEAFFGQGTRLTVV.